This T cell receptor (beta chain) was obtained from a study of blood T cell repertoires in COVID-19. On the study more broadly: Researchers got acute and convalescent COVID-19 samples from the United States, Italy and Spain. The analysed material was cDNA or gDNA that came from T cells, B-cell-depleted T cells, or PBMCs.

The CDR3 runs 12 residues. Germline V CDR1 and CDR2: SGHTS, YDEGEE. V was pared by 1 base and J by 6 bases, with 8 bases between. Per the study methods: Cell counts per sample came from amplifying reference gene primers. Data came from immunoSEQ multiplex PCR; TCRdb stores just in-frame clones and leaves some out. The D gene and trimming were derived from the DNA, and the V and J assignments and clone size from that table. Among some 90,000 clones listed, less than 85% were seen once. V and J are TRBV5-8 and TRBJ2-7; no clear D. Sequenced input: peripheral blood. The origin of this receptor is a man between 65 and 85 years old with active or convalescent COVID-19. The CDR3 region has the DNA TGTGCCAGCAGCTTGAATTTCGGCGAGCAGTACTTC. It codes for CASSLNFGEQYF. The variable domain in full, with the rest retrieved from reference TRBV5-8 and TRBJ2-7, is EAGVTQSPTHLIKTRGQQATLRCSPISGHTSVYWYQQALGLGLQFLLWYDEGEERNRGNFPPRFSGRQFPNYSSELNVNALELEDSALYLCASSLNFGEQYFGPGTRLTVT.